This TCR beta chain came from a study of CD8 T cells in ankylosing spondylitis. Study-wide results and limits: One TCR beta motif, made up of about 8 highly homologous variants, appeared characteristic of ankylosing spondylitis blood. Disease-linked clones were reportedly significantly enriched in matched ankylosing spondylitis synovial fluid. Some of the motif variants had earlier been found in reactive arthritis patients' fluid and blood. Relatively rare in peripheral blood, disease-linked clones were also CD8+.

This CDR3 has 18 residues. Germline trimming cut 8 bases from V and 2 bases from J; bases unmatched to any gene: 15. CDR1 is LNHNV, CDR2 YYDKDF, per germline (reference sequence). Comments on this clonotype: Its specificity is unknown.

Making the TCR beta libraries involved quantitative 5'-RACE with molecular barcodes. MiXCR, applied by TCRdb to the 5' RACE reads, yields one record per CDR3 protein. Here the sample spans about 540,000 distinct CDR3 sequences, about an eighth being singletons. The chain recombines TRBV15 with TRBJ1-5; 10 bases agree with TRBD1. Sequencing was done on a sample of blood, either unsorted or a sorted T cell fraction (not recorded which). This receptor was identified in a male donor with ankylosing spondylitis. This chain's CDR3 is CATGGSTGGGMGNQPQHF. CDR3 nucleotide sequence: TGTGCCACCGGCGGGTCGACAGGGGGCGGGATGGGCAATCAGCCCCAGCATTTT.